A selection of T cell receptor beta chains follows, all from one sample in a study of blood T cell repertoires in COVID-19. Assay used: immunoSEQ multiplex PCR; TCRdb lists only in-frame clones, some missing. The data contain tens of thousands of clones, about 88% of them singletons. Input material: peripheral blood. These receptors were obtained from a man in his sixties with acute or convalescent COVID-19. The CDR3 runs from the conserved cysteine through the conserved F or W. Each record gives: CDR3 DNA, CDR3 protein, J gene, V gene, clone size, D gene. A D gene is named only where the DNA matches it firmly. The size entry is marked missing in some rows and otherwise reads once, few, many or a size class.

CDR3 DNA: TGTGCCAGCAGCTCACAACAGGGGGGCCAAGGCTACACCTTC; CDR3 protein: CASSSQQGGQGYTF; J gene: TRBJ1-2; V gene: TRBV7-3; clone size: NA; D gene: TRBD1
CDR3 DNA: TGTGCCAGCAGCCAGGGGATAACAGGGAAATTTACGAACACCGGGGAGCTGTTTTTT; CDR3 protein: CASSQGITGKFTNTGELFF; J gene: TRBJ2-2; V gene: TRBV3-1/TRBV3-2; clone size: NA; D gene: NA
CDR3 DNA: TGTGCCAGCAGCTTGGACAGCTATGGCTACACCTTC; CDR3 protein: CASSLDSYGYTF; J gene: TRBJ1-2; V gene: TRBV7-9; clone size: NA; D gene: NA
CDR3 DNA: TGTGCCAGCAGTTTGGGGACAGGGCTTAGGGCGATCTCCTACGAGCAGTACTTC; CDR3 protein: CASSLGTGLRAISYEQYF; J gene: TRBJ2-7; V gene: TRBV28; clone size: NA; D gene: TRBD1
CDR3 DNA: TGTGCCAGCTCTCCGGATAAAGGCCTAGTATTAGCCAAAAACATTCAGTACTTC; CDR3 protein: CASSPDKGLVLAKNIQYF; J gene: TRBJ2-4; V gene: TRBV18; clone size: once; D gene: NA
CDR3 DNA: TGTGCCAGCAGCTTGGGCGGGGAGTCCTACAATGAGCAGTTCTTC; CDR3 protein: CASSLGGESYNEQFF; J gene: TRBJ2-1; V gene: TRBV5-4; clone size: NA; D gene: NA
CDR3 DNA: TGCGCCAGCAGCTTTAAACAAGAGACCCAGTACTTC; CDR3 protein: CASSFKQETQYF; J gene: TRBJ2-5; V gene: TRBV5-1; clone size: NA; D gene: NA
CDR3 DNA: TGCGCCAGCAGCCGCCCTGAGAGGGAGACCCAGTACTTC; CDR3 protein: CASSRPERETQYF; J gene: TRBJ2-5; V gene: TRBV4-1; clone size: NA; D gene: NA
CDR3 DNA: TGTGCCAGCAGCCAAGATCGACAGGGGGCGCGGAACATTCAGTACTTC; CDR3 protein: CASSQDRQGARNIQYF; J gene: TRBJ2-4; V gene: TRBV4-2; clone size: NA; D gene: TRBD1
CDR3 DNA: TGCAGCGTTGATAGGGGACAGGGGGAGACCCAGTACTTC; CDR3 protein: CSVDRGQGETQYF; J gene: TRBJ2-5; V gene: TRBV29-1; clone size: once; D gene: TRBD1
CDR3 DNA: TGTGCCAGCAGTGAACCACAGGGCTTTCAGCCCCAGCATTTT; CDR3 protein: CASSEPQGFQPQHF; J gene: TRBJ1-5; V gene: TRBV6-1; clone size: NA; D gene: NA
CDR3 DNA: TGTGCCAGCCGCTCTCCGGGGTTGGGGCAGTACTTC; CDR3 protein: CASRSPGLGQYF; J gene: TRBJ2-7; V gene: TRBV3-1/TRBV3-2; clone size: few; D gene: NA
CDR3 DNA: TGTGCCAGCAGCTACAATCGGGAGATCTACGAGCAGTACTTC; CDR3 protein: CASSYNREIYEQYF; J gene: TRBJ2-7; V gene: TRBV7-8; clone size: NA; D gene: NA
CDR3 DNA: TGTGCCAGCGTTGCAGGGGGAGTAGACAATGAGCAGTTCTTC; CDR3 protein: CASVAGGVDNEQFF; J gene: TRBJ2-1; V gene: TRBV3-1/TRBV3-2; clone size: NA; D gene: TRBD1
CDR3 DNA: TGTGCCAGCAGTTTATCGCAGCGGCGCACAGATACGCAGTATTTT; CDR3 protein: CASSLSQRRTDTQYF; J gene: TRBJ2-3; V gene: TRBV27; clone size: NA; D gene: NA
CDR3 DNA: TGTGCCAGCACCCAGGACAGAGACAGCGAGCAGTACTTC; CDR3 protein: CASTQDRDSEQYF; J gene: TRBJ2-7; V gene: TRBV2; clone size: NA; D gene: NA
CDR3 DNA: TGTGCCAGCAGCTCCGACAGGACCCTGGGCAATGAGCAGTTCTTC; CDR3 protein: CASSSDRTLGNEQFF; J gene: TRBJ2-1; V gene: TRBV7-2; clone size: NA; D gene: NA
CDR3 DNA: TGTGCCAGCAGTTCCGGACTAGCGGGGGGGCCAGATACGCAGTATTTT; CDR3 protein: CASSSGLAGGPDTQYF; J gene: TRBJ2-3; V gene: TRBV6-4; clone size: NA; D gene: TRBD2
CDR3 DNA: TGTGCCAGCCTCCCGGCTATACCCGTAGCGGGAGAGGGGAAAGAGACCCAGTACTTC; CDR3 protein: CASLPAIPVAGEGKETQYF; J gene: TRBJ2-5; V gene: TRBV28; clone size: NA; D gene: TRBD2
CDR3 DNA: TGTGCCAGCAGCCCTTACAGGGAGACGAAGGACACTGAAGCTTTCTTT; CDR3 protein: CASSPYRETKDTEAFF; J gene: TRBJ1-1; V gene: TRBV7-9; clone size: NA; D gene: NA
CDR3 DNA: TGCAGCGTTGGCTCCGGGACAGGGGATCAGCCCCAGCATTTT; CDR3 protein: CSVGSGTGDQPQHF; J gene: TRBJ1-5; V gene: TRBV29-1; clone size: NA; D gene: TRBD1
CDR3 DNA: TGTGCCAGTAGTCCGACAGGGGGCTCCTACGAGCAGTACTTC; CDR3 protein: CASSPTGGSYEQYF; J gene: TRBJ2-7; V gene: TRBV19; clone size: NA; D gene: TRBD1
CDR3 DNA: TGCGCCAGCAGTCCTGGGAGGGCCGAGCAGTACTTC; CDR3 protein: CASSPGRAEQYF; J gene: TRBJ2-7; V gene: TRBV5-1; clone size: NA; D gene: TRBD2
CDR3 DNA: TGTGCCAGTGCCCCGGGGGGGCACACCGGGGAGCTGTTTTTT; CDR3 protein: CASAPGGHTGELFF; J gene: TRBJ2-2; V gene: TRBV19; clone size: NA; D gene: TRBD2
CDR3 DNA: TGTGCCAGCAGCCCCGGGGGGGGTAGCGGCTATGGGGAGACCCAGTACTTC; CDR3 protein: CASSPGGGSGYGETQYF; J gene: TRBJ2-5; V gene: TRBV9; clone size: NA; D gene: TRBD2
CDR3 DNA: TGTGCCAGCAGCTTACGTGGTCGGTACGAGCAGTACTTC; CDR3 protein: CASSLRGRYEQYF; J gene: TRBJ2-7; V gene: TRBV13; clone size: NA; D gene: NA
CDR3 DNA: TGTGCCAGCAGTTTCGGGACTAGCGCCACCAATGAGCAGTTCTTC; CDR3 protein: CASSFGTSATNEQFF; J gene: TRBJ2-1; V gene: TRBV28; clone size: NA; D gene: TRBD2
CDR3 DNA: TGCAGCGTTGAGTACCCCCCAGGAGGGGAGCTGTTTTTT; CDR3 protein: CSVEYPPGGELFF; J gene: TRBJ2-2; V gene: TRBV29-1; clone size: NA; D gene: NA
CDR3 DNA: TGTGCCAGCAGTGAGGGCGGACATACAAGGGAGCCCCAGCATTTT; CDR3 protein: CASSEGGHTREPQHF; J gene: TRBJ1-5; V gene: TRBV2; clone size: NA; D gene: NA
CDR3 DNA: TGTGCCAGCAGCCCGGGACAGCAAGAGACCCAGTACTTC; CDR3 protein: CASSPGQQETQYF; J gene: TRBJ2-5; V gene: TRBV3-1/TRBV3-2; clone size: NA; D gene: TRBD1
CDR3 DNA: TGTGCCAGCAGCTTCGGGACTAGCGGGGTTTACGAGCAGTACTTC; CDR3 protein: CASSFGTSGVYEQYF; J gene: TRBJ2-7; V gene: TRBV11-2; clone size: NA; D gene: TRBD2
CDR3 DNA: TGTGCCAGCAACAGGGTCGGAAACACCATATATTTT; CDR3 protein: CASNRVGNTIYF; J gene: TRBJ1-3; V gene: TRBV2; clone size: NA; D gene: NA
CDR3 DNA: TGTGCCAGCAGTGAAGCGCTTCGTTCTTCTGGACTCCCCTACGAGCAGTACTTC; CDR3 protein: CASSEALRSSGLPYEQYF; J gene: TRBJ2-7; V gene: TRBV6-1; clone size: NA; D gene: NA
CDR3 DNA: TGTGCCACCAGCAGAGATCCTGGGACAGGGGGTGAAAAACTGTTTTTT; CDR3 protein: CATSRDPGTGGEKLFF; J gene: TRBJ1-4; V gene: TRBV15; clone size: NA; D gene: TRBD1
CDR3 DNA: TGTGCCAGCAGCGCGGGACAGGGGGGACCACCAACTAGCACAGATACGCAGTATTTT; CDR3 protein: CASSAGQGGPPTSTDTQYF; J gene: TRBJ2-3; V gene: TRBV9; clone size: once; D gene: TRBD1
CDR3 DNA: TGTGCCAGTAAATCGGGACTAGCGGGGACAGATACGCAGTATTTT; CDR3 protein: CASKSGLAGTDTQYF; J gene: TRBJ2-3; V gene: TRBV19; clone size: NA; D gene: TRBD2
CDR3 DNA: TGTGCCAGCAGCCAGGGACAGTCCGTCAACTATGGCTACACCTTC; CDR3 protein: CASSQGQSVNYGYTF; J gene: TRBJ1-2; V gene: TRBV11-1; clone size: NA; D gene: TRBD1
CDR3 DNA: TGTGCCAGCAGCTTGCCGGGACAGGGGAGTCATGGCTACACCTTC; CDR3 protein: CASSLPGQGSHGYTF; J gene: TRBJ1-2; V gene: TRBV7-8; clone size: NA; D gene: TRBD1
CDR3 DNA: TGTGCCAGCAGCGTCGAGGCCCGCTACAATGAGCAGTTCTTC; CDR3 protein: CASSVEARYNEQFF; J gene: TRBJ2-1; V gene: TRBV9; clone size: NA; D gene: NA
CDR3 DNA: TGTGCCAGTAGTATCACAGGGGGCACTGGAAACACCATATATTTT; CDR3 protein: CASSITGGTGNTIYF; J gene: TRBJ1-3; V gene: TRBV19; clone size: NA; D gene: TRBD1
CDR3 DNA: TGTGCCAGCAGTTCCACCTCGGTTGGGCCCTCAGGTACGCAGTATTTT; CDR3 protein: CASSSTSVGPSGTQYF; J gene: TRBJ2-3; V gene: TRBV27; clone size: NA; D gene: NA
CDR3 DNA: TGTGCCACCGCGGGACAGTTAAATTCACCCCTCCACTTT; CDR3 protein: CATAGQLNSPLHF; J gene: TRBJ1-6; V gene: TRBV19; clone size: NA; D gene: TRBD1
CDR3 DNA: TGTGCCATCAGTCCTCTAGCGGGGGTAGAGACCCAGTACTTC; CDR3 protein: CAISPLAGVETQYF; J gene: TRBJ2-5; V gene: TRBV10-3; clone size: NA; D gene: TRBD2
CDR3 DNA: TGTGCCAGCAGCCGTGACACCCTGTCGGAATGGGAGCAGTACTTC; CDR3 protein: CASSRDTLSEWEQYF; J gene: TRBJ2-7; V gene: TRBV3-1/TRBV3-2; clone size: NA; D gene: NA
CDR3 DNA: TGTGCCAGCAGCTTATTGGGGGGGGGCCAGCACACTGAAGCTTTCTTT; CDR3 protein: CASSLLGGGQHTEAFF; J gene: TRBJ1-1; V gene: TRBV7-2; clone size: NA; D gene: NA
CDR3 DNA: TGTGCCAGCAGTTTGGGACAGGGCTACAATTCACCCCTCCACTTT; CDR3 protein: CASSLGQGYNSPLHF; J gene: TRBJ1-6; V gene: TRBV27; clone size: NA; D gene: TRBD1
CDR3 DNA: TGTGCCAGCAGCCACAATCCCGGGGGGGTAGCTACGCAGTATTTT; CDR3 protein: CASSHNPGGVATQYF; J gene: TRBJ2-3; V gene: TRBV3-1/TRBV3-2; clone size: NA; D gene: TRBD2
CDR3 DNA: TGTGCCAGCAGCCTTGACAGGGCCGGAGATGGCTACACCTTC; CDR3 protein: CASSLDRAGDGYTF; J gene: TRBJ1-2; V gene: TRBV2; clone size: NA; D gene: TRBD1
CDR3 DNA: TGCGCCAGCAGCTCCGTCGGGGCTTATTCGGGGGACGAGCAGTACTTC; CDR3 protein: CASSSVGAYSGDEQYF; J gene: TRBJ2-7; V gene: TRBV5-1; clone size: NA; D gene: NA
CDR3 DNA: TGTGCCAGCAGTCTCCGCCTTACAGGGCATAATCAGCCCCAGCATTTT; CDR3 protein: CASSLRLTGHNQPQHF; J gene: TRBJ1-5; V gene: TRBV28; clone size: NA; D gene: NA
CDR3 DNA: TGTGCCAGCACCCCCCCCGTTTTATCAGGAAAAGCTTTCTTT; CDR3 protein: CASTPPVLSGKAFF; J gene: TRBJ1-1; V gene: TRBV5-4; clone size: NA; D gene: NA
CDR3 DNA: TGTGCCAGCAGGGATACAGGGGTCCGTAATTCACCCCTCCACTTT; CDR3 protein: CASRDTGVRNSPLHF; J gene: TRBJ1-6; V gene: TRBV25-1; clone size: NA; D gene: TRBD1
CDR3 DNA: TGTGCCAGCAGCCTCCAGACAGGGGATCTCTATGGCTACACCTTC; CDR3 protein: CASSLQTGDLYGYTF; J gene: TRBJ1-2; V gene: TRBV7-8; clone size: NA; D gene: TRBD1
CDR3 DNA: TGCAGCGCATCACTTACAGGGTTGGACATTCAGTACTTC; CDR3 protein: CSASLTGLDIQYF; J gene: TRBJ2-4; V gene: TRBV29-1; clone size: NA; D gene: NA
CDR3 DNA: TGTGCCAGTAGCCGGACAGGGCTCTCCTACGAGCAGTACTTC; CDR3 protein: CASSRTGLSYEQYF; J gene: TRBJ2-7; V gene: TRBV19; clone size: NA; D gene: TRBD1